The sequence of this TCR beta chain was determined in a study of blood T cell repertoires in COVID-19. Study summary: T cells, B-cell-depleted T cells, or PBMCs provided the cDNA or gDNA that served as material.

The J segment lost 4 bases and the V segment lost 3 bases, leaving 11 bases of the junction unmatched. This CDR3 region has 16 residues. The germline gives CDR1 KGHSH, CDR2 LQKENI. This table comes from immunoSEQ multiplex PCR, and its TCRdb copy is limited to in-frame clones, with some not included. Here the sample spans under 200,000 clones, 65% to 85% being singletons. The gene calls are TRBV18 and TRBJ2-7, with 8 bases fitting TRBD2. Input material: peripheral blood. This clonotype was sampled from a man aged 55 to 70 with active or convalescent COVID-19. CDR3 loop: CASSPGTVAGRYEQYF. The CDR3 coding sequence is TGTGCCAGCTCACCTGGGACTGTAGCGGGAAGGTACGAGCAGTACTTC.